The next 18 T cell receptor beta chains were all read from a single sample in a study of beta chain features in type 1 diabetes (dated by TCRdb to between 2018 and 2020). The library was produced with the immunoSEQ multiplex PCR assay. The High Capacity cDNA Reverse Transcription Kit was used to reverse transcribe all of the isolated RNA, meaning that expressed TCRB transcripts were what got sequenced. The clones in this table, taken by TCRdb from immuneACCESS, are in-frame only. Not every clone is retained; where verified, under half of the shortfall comes from an unresolved V gene, and the cause of the rest is unknown. Across this sample there are hundreds of thousands of clones, with 30% seen only once. Together, the top ten hold more than 0.055% of the sample. The sample comprised naive CD4+ T cells from blood. The sample's cell subset or site label is to be understood as: true naive CD4+ T cells. These receptors all stem from a man in his late teens or twenties in good health.

This clone was picked up a small number of times. The rearrangement links TRBV10-3 to TRBJ2-7, with TRBD1 matching over 12 bases. The germline CDR1 and CDR2 sequences are ENHRY and SYGVKD. This CDR3 comprises 16 residues. V trimming: 3 bases; J trimming: 9 bases; junction bases outside the gene matches: 12. This chain's CDR3 is CAISDFGTGTGGVQYF. The CDR3, as DNA: TGTGCCATCAGTGACTTTGGAACCGGGACAGGGGGCGTGCAGTACTTC.

The table lists this clone with a few counts. Other DNA sequences in the sample encode the same CDR3. This chain connects TRBV10-3 to TRBJ2-2, with D tentatively TRBD2 (6 bases). V gave up 8 bases and J gave up 0 bases, with 10 bases separating them. Germline assignment: CDR1 ENHRY and CDR2 SYGVKD. The CDR3 has 14 amino acids. This chain's CDR3 is CAISGTANTGELFF. The CDR3 DNA reads TGTGCCATCTCCGGGACTGCGAACACCGGGGAGCTGTTTTTT.

This clone was seen a handful of times. The chain uses TRBV7-6 and TRBJ2-1; 7 positions match TRBD2. The germline V gene encodes CDR1 SGHVS and CDR2 FNYEAQ. V shed 7 bases, J shed 4 bases, and the junction held 13 bases outside the gene matches. The CDR3 length is 16 residues. CDR3 amino acids: CASTVALAEPYNEQFF. The CDR3 nucleotides are TGTGCCAGCACCGTTGCGCTAGCGGAACCATACAATGAGCAGTTCTTC.

The CDR3 bases are TGTGCCAGCACTTATGGACGGGATCGGTACGAGCAGTACTTC. Translating gives CASTYGRDRYEQYF. V usage is TRBV6-6 and J usage is TRBJ2-7, with a tentative D call TRBD2 (5 bases). Germline CDR1 and CDR2: MNHNY and SVGAGI (reference sequence). This CDR3 comprises 14 residues. The ends were cut back, 7 bases at V and 4 bases at J, with 17 bases in the middle.

This clone was seen only once. The V gene is TRBV7-2, the J gene TRBJ1-3; D unresolved. CDR1 and CDR2 from the germline V gene are SGHTA and FQGNSA. V was clipped by 1 base and J by 0 bases, with 4 bases between them. This CDR3 has 14 residues. The CDR3 is CASSLDSSGNTIYF. Written as DNA, the CDR3 is TGTGCCAGCAGCTTAGACAGCTCTGGAAACACCATATATTTT.

In this sample, this clone turned up a few times. The rearrangement uses TRBV7-9 and TRBJ1-4; D is undetermined. V lost 5 bases and J lost 4, with 17 bases in between. The germline V gene encodes CDR1 SEHNR and CDR2 FQNEAQ (reference sequence). This CDR3 region has 16 residues. CDR3 residues: CASSTQARVLNEKLFF. CDR3 sequence (DNA): TGTGCCAGCAGCACCCAGGCCCGGGTTCTTAATGAAAAACTGTTTTTT.

The chain uses TRBV29-1 and TRBJ2-1; TRBD2 might be the D (5 bases). The V and J ends lost 6 bases and 9 bases respectively, with 9 bases between them. The germline gives CDR1 SQVTM, CDR2 ANQGSEA. The CDR3 loop spans 10 amino acids. CDR3 coding DNA: TGCAGCGTCTCTAGCACTGAGCAGTTCTTC. Its translation is CSVSSTEQFF.

The chain has TRBV30 and TRBJ2-5; TRBD1 aligns across 9 bases. Per the germline V gene, CDR1 is GTSNPN and CDR2 is SVGIG (reference sequence). V shed 2 bases, J shed 7 bases, and the junction held 11 bases outside the gene matches. The CDR3 totals 15 residues. CDR3 in DNA: TGTGCCTGGAGTCCCGGACAGGGGCCCCCCGGGACCCAGTACTTC. The encoded protein is CAWSPGQGPPGTQYF. Full variable domain (remainder filled in from reference TRBV30 and TRBJ2-5): SQTIHQWPATLVQPVGSPLSLECTVEGTSNPNLYWYRQAAGRGLQLLFYSVGIGQISSEVPQNLSASRPQDRQFILSSKKLLLSDSGFYLCAWSPGQGPPGTQYFGPGTRLLVL.

The chain joins TRBV27 to TRBJ2-5; tentative D call: TRBD2 (5 bases). Trimming pared 6 bases from V and 4 bases from J, leaving 18 bases between. CDR3 size: 15 residues. Germline V gene sequence: CDR1 MNHEY, CDR2 SMNVEV (reference sequence). The CDR3 spells CASRPSLARGETQYF. The DNA for the CDR3 is TGTGCCAGCAGGCCCTCCCTAGCTCGAGGAGAGACCCAGTACTTC.

J is TRBJ1-4 and V is TRBV10-3; TRBD1 matches 9 bases. Germline CDR1 reads ENHRY; CDR2 reads SYGVKD. The CDR3 spans 15 residues. With V trimmed by 3 bases and J by 11 bases, 10 bases remained unmatched. CDR3 residues: CAISDSGQGGGKLFF. The DNA for the CDR3 is TGTGCCATCAGTGATTCGGGACAGGGAGGAGGGAAACTGTTTTTT.

The chain employs TRBV7-2 and TRBJ1-2, with D perhaps TRBD1 (5 bases). This CDR3 has 13 amino acids. In germline, CDR1 is SGHTA, CDR2 FQGNSA. Trimming took 2 bases from V and 8 from J, leaving 12 bases between them. Written as DNA, the CDR3 is TGTGCCAGCAGCTTAAAAGCAGGGAGCGGCTACACCTTC. Amino acids: CASSLKAGSGYTF.

The V call is TRBV2, the J call TRBJ2-5; 9 nucleotides line up with TRBD1. V shed 11 bases and J 2 bases; nucleotides not matched to a gene: 3. There are 12 residues in the CDR3. Germline-derived CDR1 and CDR2 are SNHLY and FYNNEI. CDR3 sequence: CAGGTGQETQYF. DNA of the CDR3: TGTGCCGGTGGGACAGGGCAAGAGACCCAGTACTTC.

This clone has only a few counts. The chain joins TRBV7-6 to TRBJ2-1; D is unclear. The CDR3 runs 11 residues. Between the trimmed V and J ends, which lost 5 bases and 10 bases, there was a span of 9 bases. Germline V gene lookup returns CDR1 SGHVS and CDR2 FNYEAQ. The CDR3 region has the DNA TGTGCCAGCAGCCCCGGGCTAGAGCAGTTCTTC. Residues: CASSPGLEQFF.

This clone has a handful of counts. The chain recombines TRBV19 with TRBJ2-7; unclear D gene. V shed 10 bases and J shed 6 bases, with 13 bases lying between them. The germline CDR1 and CDR2 sequences are LNHDA and SQIVND (reference sequence). The CDR3 length is 11 residues. CDR3 residues: CATSRRGEQYF. In DNA, the CDR3 is TGTGCCACCAGCCGGAGAGGCGAGCAGTACTTC.

This clone was counted between two and nine times. The CDR3 DNA reads as TGTGCCTGGAGCGGGACTAGCGTTCGGTACAATGAGCAGTTCTTC. Protein: CAWSGTSVRYNEQFF. This sequence joins TRBV30 and TRBJ2-1; 10 positions agree with TRBD2. This CDR3 is 15 amino acids long. Trimming removed 3 bases from V and 4 bases from J; junction bases left unmatched: 6. Per germline, CDR1 GTSNPN and CDR2 SVGIG (reference sequence).

The chain uses TRBV10-3 and TRBJ2-7, with 8 bases aligning to TRBD2. This CDR3 spans 14 amino acids. With 7 bases clipped from V and 2 bases from J, the junction kept 7 bases outside the gene matches. Germline-derived CDR1 and CDR2 are ENHRY and SYGVKD. CDR3 in DNA: TGTGCCATCAAGCCGGCTAGCGGGCCCTACGAGCAGTACTTC. It specifies CAIKPASGPYEQYF.

The table lists this clone with a few counts. The V call is TRBV30, the J call TRBJ2-7; 12 nucleotides agree with TRBD2. In germline, CDR1 is GTSNPN, CDR2 SVGIG (reference sequence). V was clipped by 3 bases and J by 7 bases; unmatched bases: 7. CDR3 length: 14 amino acids. CDR3 residues: CAWRLAGGSGEQYF. CDR3 sequence (DNA): TGTGCCTGGAGACTAGCGGGAGGCTCGGGAGAGCAGTACTTC.

This clone was counted between two and nine times. V gene TRBV7-3 combines with J gene TRBJ2-6, with 10 bases aligning to TRBD2. The V segment lost 4 bases and the J segment 3 bases; nucleotides outside the gene matches: 6. The CDR3 length is 17 residues. Germline lookup yields CDR1 SGHTA and CDR2 FQGTGA. CDR3 DNA sequence: TGTGCCAGCAGCTCCCTAGCGGGAGTCTTTGGGGCCAACGTCCTGACTTTC. Protein: CASSSLAGVFGANVLTF.